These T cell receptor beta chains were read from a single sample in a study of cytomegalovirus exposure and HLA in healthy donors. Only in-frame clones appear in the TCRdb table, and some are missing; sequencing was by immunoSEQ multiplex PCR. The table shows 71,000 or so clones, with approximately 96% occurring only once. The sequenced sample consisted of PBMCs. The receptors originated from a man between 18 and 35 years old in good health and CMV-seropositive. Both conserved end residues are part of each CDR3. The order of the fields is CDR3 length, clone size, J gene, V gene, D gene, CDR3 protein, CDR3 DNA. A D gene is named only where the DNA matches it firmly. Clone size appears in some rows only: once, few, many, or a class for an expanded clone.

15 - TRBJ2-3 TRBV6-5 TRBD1 CASRRQGGSTDTQYF TGTGCCAGCAGAAGACAGGGGGGTAGCACAGATACGCAGTATTTT
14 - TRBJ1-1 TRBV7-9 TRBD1 CATQGATMDTEAFF TGTGCCACTCAGGGGGCCACAATGGACACTGAAGCTTTCTTT
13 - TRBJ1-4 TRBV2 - CASGRGEVEKLFF TGTGCCAGCGGGAGGGGGGAGGTGGAAAAACTGTTTTTT
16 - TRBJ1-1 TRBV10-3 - CAISESYRGGDTEAFF TGTGCCATCAGTGAGTCATATCGGGGGGGGGACACTGAAGCTTTCTTT
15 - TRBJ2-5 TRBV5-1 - CASSFFGGDQETQYF TGCGCCAGCAGCTTCTTCGGCGGCGACCAAGAGACCCAGTACTTC
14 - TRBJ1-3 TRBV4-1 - CASSLVGGVDTIYF TGCGCCAGCAGCCTTGTAGGGGGGGTTGACACCATATATTTT
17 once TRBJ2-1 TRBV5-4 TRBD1 CASSLELDRGLGNEQFF TGTGCCAGCAGCTTGGAACTCGACAGGGGATTAGGCAATGAGCAGTTCTTC
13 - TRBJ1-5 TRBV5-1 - CASSLSPNQPQHF TGCGCCAGCAGCTTGTCCCCAAATCAGCCCCAGCATTTT
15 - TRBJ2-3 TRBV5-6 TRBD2 CASSTGTSGSYTQYF TGTGCCAGCAGCACCGGGACTAGCGGGAGTTATACGCAGTATTTT
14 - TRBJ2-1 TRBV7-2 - CASSLEAGIHEQFF TGTGCCAGCAGCTTAGAGGCAGGGATCCATGAGCAGTTCTTC
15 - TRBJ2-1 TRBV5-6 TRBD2 CASNLGLAGTYEQFF TGTGCCAGCAACTTGGGACTAGCGGGGACATATGAGCAGTTCTTC
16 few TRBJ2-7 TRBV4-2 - CASSQDGSGGSYEQYF TGTGCCAGCAGCCAAGATGGTAGCGGAGGCTCCTACGAGCAGTACTTC
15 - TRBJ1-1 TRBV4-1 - CASSQVAGANTEAFF TGCGCCAGCAGCCAAGTTGCAGGGGCGAACACTGAAGCTTTCTTT
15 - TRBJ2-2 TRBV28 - CASSSRAGESGELFF TGTGCCAGCAGTTCCCGTGCCGGGGAGTCCGGGGAGCTGTTTTTT